This record looks at one T cell receptor (beta chain) sequence and its context. Its antigen is still unknown. CDR1 and CDR2 (germline): SEHNR, FQNEAQ (reference sequence). The V end lost 5 bases, the J end lost 8 bases, and 13 bases lay between the germline ends. This CDR3 is 14 amino acids long. Profiled with immunoSEQ multiplex PCR; TCRdb holds only in-frame clones, not every one. The table lists around 150,000 clones, about 93% of them singletons, with around 0.66% in the top ten. This sample is part of a study of T cell responses to AZD1222 COVID-19 vaccine. Whole-study findings and limits: Regions left unmutated in variants are reportedly the target of nearly half of spike-specific TCRs. Breadth and depth of Spike-specific TCRs rose after two AZD1222 doses.

The TCR sequence derives from an adult in good health. Sequences were derived from peripheral blood, sampled on day 0 of AZD1222 vaccination. The rearrangement links TRBV7-9 to TRBJ1-6; D possibly corresponds to TRBD1 (5 bases). CDR3 protein: CASSRLTDYSPLHF. The CDR3, as DNA: TGTGCCAGCAGCCGCCTGACAGATTATTCACCCCTCCACTTT.